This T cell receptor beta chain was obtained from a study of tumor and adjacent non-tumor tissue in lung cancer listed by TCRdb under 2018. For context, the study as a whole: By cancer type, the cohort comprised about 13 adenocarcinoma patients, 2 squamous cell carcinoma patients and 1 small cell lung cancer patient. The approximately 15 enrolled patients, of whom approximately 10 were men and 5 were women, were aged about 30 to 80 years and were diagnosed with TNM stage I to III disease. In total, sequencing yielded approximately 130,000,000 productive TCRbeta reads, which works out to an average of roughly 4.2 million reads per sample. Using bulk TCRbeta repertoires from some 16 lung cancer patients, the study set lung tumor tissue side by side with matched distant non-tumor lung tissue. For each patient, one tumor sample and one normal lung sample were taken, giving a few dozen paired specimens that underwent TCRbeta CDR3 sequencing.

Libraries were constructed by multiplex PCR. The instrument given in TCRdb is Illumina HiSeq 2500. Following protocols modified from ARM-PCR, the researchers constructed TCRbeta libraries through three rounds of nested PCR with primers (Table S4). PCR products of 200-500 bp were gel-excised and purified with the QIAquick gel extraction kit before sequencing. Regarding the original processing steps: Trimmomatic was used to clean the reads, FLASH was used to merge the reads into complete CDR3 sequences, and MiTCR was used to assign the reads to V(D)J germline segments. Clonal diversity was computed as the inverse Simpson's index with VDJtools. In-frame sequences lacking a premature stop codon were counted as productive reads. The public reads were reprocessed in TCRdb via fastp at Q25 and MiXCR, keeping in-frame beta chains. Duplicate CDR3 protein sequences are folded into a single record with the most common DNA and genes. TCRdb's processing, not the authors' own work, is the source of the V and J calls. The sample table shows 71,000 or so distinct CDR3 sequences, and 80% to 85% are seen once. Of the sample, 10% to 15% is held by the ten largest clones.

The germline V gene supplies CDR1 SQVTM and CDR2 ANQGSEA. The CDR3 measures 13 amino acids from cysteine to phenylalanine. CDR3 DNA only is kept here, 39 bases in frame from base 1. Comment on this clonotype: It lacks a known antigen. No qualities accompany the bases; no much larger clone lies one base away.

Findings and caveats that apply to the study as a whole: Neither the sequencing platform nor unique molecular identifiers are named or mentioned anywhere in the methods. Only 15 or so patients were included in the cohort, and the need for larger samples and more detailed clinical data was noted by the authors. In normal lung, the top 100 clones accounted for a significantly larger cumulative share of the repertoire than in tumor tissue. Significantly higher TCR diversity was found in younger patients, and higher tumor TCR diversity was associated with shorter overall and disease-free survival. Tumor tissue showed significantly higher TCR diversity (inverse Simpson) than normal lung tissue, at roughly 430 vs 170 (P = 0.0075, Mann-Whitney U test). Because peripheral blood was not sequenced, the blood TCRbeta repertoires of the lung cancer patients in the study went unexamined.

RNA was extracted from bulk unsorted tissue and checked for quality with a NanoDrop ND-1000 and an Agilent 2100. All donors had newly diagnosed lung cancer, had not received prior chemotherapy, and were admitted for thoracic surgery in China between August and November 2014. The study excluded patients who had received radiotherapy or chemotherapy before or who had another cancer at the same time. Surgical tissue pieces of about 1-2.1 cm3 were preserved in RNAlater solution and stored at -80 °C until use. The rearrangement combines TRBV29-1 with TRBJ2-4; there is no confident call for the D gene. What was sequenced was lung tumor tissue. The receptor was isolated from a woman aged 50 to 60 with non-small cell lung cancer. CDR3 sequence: CSARDNELKIQYF. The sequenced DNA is TGCAGTGCGAGAGACAATGAGCTAAAGATTCAGTACTTC.